This T cell receptor beta chain was identified in a study of blood T cell repertoires in COVID-19. Authors' analysis steps: Amplification from reference gene primers served as the basis for estimated nucleated cell counts. TCRdb keeps only in-frame clones here, not all; method: immunoSEQ multiplex PCR. Clonal size and the V and J genes are those of that table, whereas D and trimming came from the DNA. The sample yields approximately 350,000 clones, 90% to 95% seen once. This TCR came from a woman aged 18-29 years who had recovered from COVID-19. The material sequenced was peripheral blood.

The CDR3 here is CASSPLLQNTEAFF. For the CDR3, the DNA is TGTGCCAGCTCACCACTTTTACAAAACACTGAAGCTTTCTTT. The chain combines TRBV18 with TRBJ1-1; unclear D gene. CDR3 length: 14 residues. Trimming stripped 1 base from V and 2 bases from J, with 8 bases between. Germline lookup yields CDR1 KGHSH and CDR2 LQKENI.